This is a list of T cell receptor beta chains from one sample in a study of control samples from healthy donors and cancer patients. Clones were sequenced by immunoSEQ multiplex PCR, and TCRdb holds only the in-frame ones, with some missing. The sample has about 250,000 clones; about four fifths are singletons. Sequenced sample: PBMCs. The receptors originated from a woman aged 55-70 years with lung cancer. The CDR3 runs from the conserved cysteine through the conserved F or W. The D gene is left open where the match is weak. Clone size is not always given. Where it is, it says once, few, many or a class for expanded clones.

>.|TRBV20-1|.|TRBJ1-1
TGCAGTCCAGGTAACACTGAAGCTTTCTTT
CSPGNTEAFF
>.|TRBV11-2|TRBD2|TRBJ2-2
TGTGCCAGCAGCTTTTTAGCGGGGGGGGAGGCCGGGGAGCTGTTTTTT
CASSFLAGGEAGELFF
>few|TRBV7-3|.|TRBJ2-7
TGTGCCAGCAGCTTAAAGGGGTCAGGCCGAAGATCCTACGAGCAGTACTTC
CASSLKGSGRRSYEQYF
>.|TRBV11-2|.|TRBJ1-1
TGTGCCAGCAGCTTCGGGGCCGCTGGCACTGAAGCTTTCTTT
CASSFGAAGTEAFF
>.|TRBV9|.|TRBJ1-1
TGTGCCAGCAGCGTGGACAGTAGGAACACTGAAGCTTTCTTT
CASSVDSRNTEAFF
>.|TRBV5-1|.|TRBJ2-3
TGCGCCAGCAGCATTTCTTCCGGGTCGTCGGATACGCAGTATTTT
CASSISSGSSDTQYF
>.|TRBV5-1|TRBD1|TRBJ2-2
TGCGCCAGCAGCCCTAGGAACAGGGGCGCCGGGGAGCTGTTTTTT
CASSPRNRGAGELFF
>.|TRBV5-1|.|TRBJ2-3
TGCGCCAGCAGCTTGGGAGGGACTGGCACAGATACGCAGTATTTT
CASSLGGTGTDTQYF
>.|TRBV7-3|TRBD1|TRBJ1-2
TGTGCCAGCAGCTTTGAGACAGGGGATGGCTACACCTTC
CASSFETGDGYTF
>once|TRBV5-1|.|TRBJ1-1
TGCGCCAGCAGCTTCTCGGTTCAGAACACTGAAGCTTTCTTT
CASSFSVQNTEAFF
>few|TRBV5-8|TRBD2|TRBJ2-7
TGTGCCAGCAGCTTTCTAGCGGGAGGGCCGGATGAGCAGTACTTC
CASSFLAGGPDEQYF
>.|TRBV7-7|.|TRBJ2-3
TGTGCCAGCAGCCGATCCCCGCGCTTAAGCACAGATACGCAGTATTTT
CASSRSPRLSTDTQYF
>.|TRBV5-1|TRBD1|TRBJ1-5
TGCGCCAGCAACTTGATACCTCCGGGACAGAGCAATCAGCCCCAGCATTTT
CASNLIPPGQSNQPQHF
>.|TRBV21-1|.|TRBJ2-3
TGTGCCAGCACCCCTAGCGGATATACCACAGATACGCAGTATTTT
CASTPSGYTTDTQYF
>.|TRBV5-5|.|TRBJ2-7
TGTGCCAGCAGCATGACAGCCTCCTACGAGCAGTACTTC
CASSMTASYEQYF
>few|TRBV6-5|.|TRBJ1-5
TGTGCCAGCAGTTACTCGTTCCGGACCAATCAGCCCCAGCATTTT
CASSYSFRTNQPQHF
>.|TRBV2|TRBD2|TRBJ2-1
TGTGCCACCACGCGGGAGCGCTCCTACAATGAGCAGTTCTTC
CATTRERSYNEQFF
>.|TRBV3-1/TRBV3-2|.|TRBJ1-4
TGTGCCAGCAGCCAAGGGGACGGTCATAATGAAAAACTGTTTTTT
CASSQGDGHNEKLFF
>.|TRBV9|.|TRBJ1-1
TGTGCCAGCAGCGGGGACGGACGGGAGAACACTGAAGCTTTCTTT
CASSGDGRENTEAFF
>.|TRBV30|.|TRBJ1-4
TGTGCCTGGAGTGTACCACAGGGTAATGGTGAAAAACTGTTTTTT
CAWSVPQGNGEKLFF
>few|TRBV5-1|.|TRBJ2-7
TGCGCCAGCAGCTTGGAGGGCTCCTACGAGCAGTACTTC
CASSLEGSYEQYF
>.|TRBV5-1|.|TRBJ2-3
TGCGCCAGCAGTTTCGGCCAAGGCACAGATACGCAGTATTTT
CASSFGQGTDTQYF
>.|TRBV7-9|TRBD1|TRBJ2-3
TGTGCCAGCAGCCAGGAGGACAGGGGGAAAGATACGCAGTATTTT
CASSQEDRGKDTQYF
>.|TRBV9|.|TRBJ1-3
TGTGCCAGCAGCGTCACAGGGACGGGAAACACCATATATTTT
CASSVTGTGNTIYF
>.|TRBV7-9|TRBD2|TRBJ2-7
TGTGCCACCGGGCCGGGGGGGCTGTACGAGCAGTACTTC
CATGPGGLYEQYF
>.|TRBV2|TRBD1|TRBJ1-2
TGTGCCAGCAGGGGGGACAGCAACTATGGCTACACCTTC
CASRGDSNYGYTF
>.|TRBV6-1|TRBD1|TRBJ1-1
TGTGCCAGCAGTGAACGACAGGGGGCTGGCGGTGAAGCTTTCTTT
CASSERQGAGGEAFF
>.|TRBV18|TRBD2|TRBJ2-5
TGTGCCAGCTCACCACCTGGTCGACTAGCGGGGGAAGAGACCCAGTACTTC
CASSPPGRLAGEETQYF
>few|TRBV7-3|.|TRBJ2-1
TGTGCCAGCAGCTTAAGACCGGCCGGGGGTGAGCAGTTCTTC
CASSLRPAGGEQFF
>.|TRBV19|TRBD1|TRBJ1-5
TGTGCCAGTAGAGGGGGACAGGCGAATCAGCCCCAGCATTTT
CASRGGQANQPQHF